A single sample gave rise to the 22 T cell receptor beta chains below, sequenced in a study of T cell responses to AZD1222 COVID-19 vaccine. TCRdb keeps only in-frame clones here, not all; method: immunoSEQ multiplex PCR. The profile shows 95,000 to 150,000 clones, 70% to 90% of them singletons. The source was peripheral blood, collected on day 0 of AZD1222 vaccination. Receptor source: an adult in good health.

CDR3 bases: TGTGCCATCAGTGAAATTGGCTCCTTCACCCAGTACTTC. This sequence encodes CAISEIGSFTQYF. The chain joins TRBV10-3 to TRBJ2-7; D remains ambiguous. Germline CDR1 reads ENHRY; CDR2 reads SYGVKD. The CDR3 consists of 13 residues. The V gene lost 3 bases and the J gene lost 10 bases, with 16 bases spanning the gap.

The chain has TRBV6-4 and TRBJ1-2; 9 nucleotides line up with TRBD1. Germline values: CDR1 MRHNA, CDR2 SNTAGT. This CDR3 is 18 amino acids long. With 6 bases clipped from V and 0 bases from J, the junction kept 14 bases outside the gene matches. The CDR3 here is CASRATGGTPHPNYGYTF. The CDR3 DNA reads TGTGCCAGCAGGGCGACAGGGGGAACGCCTCATCCTAACTATGGCTACACCTTC.

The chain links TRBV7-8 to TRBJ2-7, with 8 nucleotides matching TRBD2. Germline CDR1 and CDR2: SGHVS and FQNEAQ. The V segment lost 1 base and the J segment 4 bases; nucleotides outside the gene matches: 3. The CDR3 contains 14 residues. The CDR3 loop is CASSLDGGAYEQYF. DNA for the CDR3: TGTGCCAGCAGCTTAGACGGGGGGGCGTACGAGCAGTACTTC.

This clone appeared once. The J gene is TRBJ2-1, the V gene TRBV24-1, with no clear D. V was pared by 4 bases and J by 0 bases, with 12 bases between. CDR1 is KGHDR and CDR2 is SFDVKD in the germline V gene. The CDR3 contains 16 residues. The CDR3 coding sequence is TGTGCCACCAGTGACTTAGACCGGAGCTCCTACAATGAGCAGTTCTTC. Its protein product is CATSDLDRSSYNEQFF.

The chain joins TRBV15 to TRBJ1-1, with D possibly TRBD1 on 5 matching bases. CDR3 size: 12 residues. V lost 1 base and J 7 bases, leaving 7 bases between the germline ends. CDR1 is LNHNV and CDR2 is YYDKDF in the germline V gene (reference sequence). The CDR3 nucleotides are TGTGCCACCAGCAGAGGGGGGGATGAAGCTTTCTTT. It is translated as CATSRGGDEAFF.

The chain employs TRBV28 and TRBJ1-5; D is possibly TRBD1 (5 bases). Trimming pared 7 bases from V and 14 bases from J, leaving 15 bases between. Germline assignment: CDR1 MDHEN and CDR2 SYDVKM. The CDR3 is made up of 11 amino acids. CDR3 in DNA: TGTGCCAGCACGGCGGGGGTAGAGAAGCATTTT. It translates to CASTAGVEKHF.

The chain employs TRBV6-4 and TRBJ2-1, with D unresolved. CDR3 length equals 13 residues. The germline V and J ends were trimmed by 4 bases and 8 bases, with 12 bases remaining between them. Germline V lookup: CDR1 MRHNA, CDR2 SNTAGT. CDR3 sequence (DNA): TGTGCCAGCAGTGTGATGGCCGGCGATGAGCAGTTCTTC. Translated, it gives CASSVMAGDEQFF.

The CDR3 spells CASSVASGIRDNEQFF. In DNA form, the CDR3 reads TGTGCCAGCAGCGTGGCAAGCGGGATACGGGACAATGAGCAGTTCTTC. The chain couples TRBV9 to TRBJ2-1; 7 bases map to TRBD2. This CDR3 region has 16 residues. With 2 bases clipped from V and 5 bases from J, the junction kept 10 bases outside the gene matches. Germline assignment: CDR1 SGDLS and CDR2 YYNGEE.

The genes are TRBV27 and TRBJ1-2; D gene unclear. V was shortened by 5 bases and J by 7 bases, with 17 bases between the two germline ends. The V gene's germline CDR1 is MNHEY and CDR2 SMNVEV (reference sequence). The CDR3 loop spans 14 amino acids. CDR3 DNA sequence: TGTGCCAGCAGTCCAAGCACAGTATCGCGTGGCTACACCTTC. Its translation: CASSPSTVSRGYTF.

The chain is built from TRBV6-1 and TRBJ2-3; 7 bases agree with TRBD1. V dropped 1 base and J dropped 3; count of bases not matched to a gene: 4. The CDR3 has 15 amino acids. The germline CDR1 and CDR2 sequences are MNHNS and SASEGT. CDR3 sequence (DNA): TGTGCCAGCAGTGAAGTAGGCAGGGGGACAGATACGCAGTATTTT. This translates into CASSEVGRGTDTQYF.

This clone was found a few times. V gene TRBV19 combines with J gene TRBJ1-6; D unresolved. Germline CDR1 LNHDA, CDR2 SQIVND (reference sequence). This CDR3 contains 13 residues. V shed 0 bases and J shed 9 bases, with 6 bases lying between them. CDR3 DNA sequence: TGTGCCAGTAGTATAGAAGAGGGTTCACCCCTCCACTTT. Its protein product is CASSIEEGSPLHF.

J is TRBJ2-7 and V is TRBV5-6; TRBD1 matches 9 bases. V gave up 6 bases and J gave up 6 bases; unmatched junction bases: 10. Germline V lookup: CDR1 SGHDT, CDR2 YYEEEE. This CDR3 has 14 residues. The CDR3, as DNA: TGTGCCAGCACCTGGGACAGGGCGACGGGCGAGCAGTACTTC. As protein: CASTWDRATGEQYF.

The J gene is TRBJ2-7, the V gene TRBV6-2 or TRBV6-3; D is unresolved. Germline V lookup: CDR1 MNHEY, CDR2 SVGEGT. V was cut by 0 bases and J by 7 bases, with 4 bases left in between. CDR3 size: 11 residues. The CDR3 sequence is CASSYSREQYF. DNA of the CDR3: TGTGCCAGCAGTTACTCTCGGGAGCAGTACTTC.

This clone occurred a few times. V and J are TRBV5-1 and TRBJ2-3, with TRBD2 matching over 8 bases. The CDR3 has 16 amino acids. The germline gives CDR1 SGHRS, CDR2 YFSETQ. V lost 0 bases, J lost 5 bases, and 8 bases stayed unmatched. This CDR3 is CASSLEQGLGVDTQYF. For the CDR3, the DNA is TGCGCCAGCAGCTTGGAACAGGGACTAGGAGTAGATACGCAGTATTTT.

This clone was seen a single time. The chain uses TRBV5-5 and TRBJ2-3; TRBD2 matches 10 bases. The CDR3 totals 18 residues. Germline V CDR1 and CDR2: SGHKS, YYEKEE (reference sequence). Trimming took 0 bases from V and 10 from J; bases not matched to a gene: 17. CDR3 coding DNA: TGTGCCAGCAGCTTGGCCCCCTCCGCTAGCGGGGGACCCTTGGCGCAGTATTTT. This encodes CASSLAPSASGGPLAQYF. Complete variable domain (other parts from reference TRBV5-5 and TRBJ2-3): DAGVTQSPTHLIKTRGQQVTLRCSPISGHKSVSWYQQVLGQGPQFIFQYYEKEERGRGNFPDRFSARQFPNYSSELNVNALLLGDSALYLCASSLAPSASGGPLAQYFGPGTRLTVL.

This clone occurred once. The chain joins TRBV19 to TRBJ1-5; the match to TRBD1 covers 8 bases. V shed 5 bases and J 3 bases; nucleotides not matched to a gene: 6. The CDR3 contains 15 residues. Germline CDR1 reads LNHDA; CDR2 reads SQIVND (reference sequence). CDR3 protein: CASSWTGISNQPQHF. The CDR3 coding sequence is TGTGCCAGTAGTTGGACAGGGATCTCCAATCAGCCCCAGCATTTT. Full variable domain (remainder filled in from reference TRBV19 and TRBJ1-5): DGGITQSPKYLFRKEGQNVTLSCEQNLNHDAMYWYRQDPGQGLRLIYYSQIVNDFQKGDIAEGYSVSREKKESFPLTVTSAQKNPTAFYLCASSWTGISNQPQHFGDGTRLSIL.

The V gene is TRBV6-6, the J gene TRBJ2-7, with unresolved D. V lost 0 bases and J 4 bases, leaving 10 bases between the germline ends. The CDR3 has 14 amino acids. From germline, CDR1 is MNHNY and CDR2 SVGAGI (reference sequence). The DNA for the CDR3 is TGTGCCAGCAGTTACTCTGCGATCTCGTACGAGCAGTACTTC. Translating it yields CASSYSAISYEQYF.

The CDR3 spells CASSYSQTGDTYEQYF. As DNA, the CDR3 is TGTGCCAGCAGTTACTCCCAGACAGGGGACACCTACGAGCAGTACTTC. The rearrangement joins TRBV6-6 to TRBJ2-7, with 8 bases fitting TRBD1. CDR3 size: 16 residues. V was clipped by 0 bases and J by 2 bases; unmatched bases: 6. Germline CDR1 reads MNHNY; CDR2 reads SVGAGI (reference sequence).

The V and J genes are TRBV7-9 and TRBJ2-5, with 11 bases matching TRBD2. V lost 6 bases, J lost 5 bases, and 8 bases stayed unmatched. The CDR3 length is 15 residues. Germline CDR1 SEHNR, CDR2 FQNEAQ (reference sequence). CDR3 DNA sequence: TGTGCCAGCAGTCGACTAGCGGGATGGGGGGAGACCCAGTACTTC. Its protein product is CASSRLAGWGETQYF.

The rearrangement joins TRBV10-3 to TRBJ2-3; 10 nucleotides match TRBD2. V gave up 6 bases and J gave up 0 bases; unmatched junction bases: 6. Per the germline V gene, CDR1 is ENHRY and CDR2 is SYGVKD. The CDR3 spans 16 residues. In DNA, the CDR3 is TGTGCCATCAGGCCCCAGACTAGCGGGAGCACAGATACGCAGTATTTT. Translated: CAIRPQTSGSTDTQYF.

CDR3 nucleotides: TGTGCCAGCAGTCGCTGGACAGGGGGCTACGAGCAGTACTTC. This encodes CASSRWTGGYEQYF. The chain uses TRBV6-2 or TRBV6-3 and TRBJ2-7; 10 bases line up with TRBD1. This CDR3 has 14 residues. Germline CDR1 is MNHEY and CDR2 is SVGEGT. Losses at the gene ends were 5 bases for V and 3 bases for J; bases not matched to a gene: 4.

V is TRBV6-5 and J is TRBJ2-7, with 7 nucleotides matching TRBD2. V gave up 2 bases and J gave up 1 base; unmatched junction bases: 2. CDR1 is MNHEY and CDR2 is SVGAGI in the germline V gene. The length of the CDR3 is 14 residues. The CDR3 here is CASSYRAGSYEQYF. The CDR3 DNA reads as TGTGCCAGCAGTTACCGAGCGGGGTCCTACGAGCAGTACTTC.